These 10 T cell receptor beta chains were sequenced from one sample in a study of shared clonotypes between healthy human individuals. This table comes from immunoSEQ multiplex PCR, and its TCRdb copy is limited to in-frame clones, with some not included. The sample records under 750,000 clones, roughly 72% being singletons. Sequencing used memory CD4+ T cells sorted from blood. Subset indicated: CD45RA-negative fraction. The origin of the receptors is a woman in her twenties or thirties in good health.

The V call is TRBV5-1, the J call TRBJ2-1, with 9 bases that match TRBD2. This CDR3 is 17 amino acids long. Germline loops: CDR1 SGHRS, CDR2 YFSETQ. J lost 0 bases, V lost 0 bases, and 4 bases had no gene match. CDR3 sequence (DNA): TGCGCCAGCAGCTTGGTTTCTAGCGGGGTCTCCTACAATGAGCAGTTCTTC. Translating gives CASSLVSSGVSYNEQFF.

A single count supports this clone. The chain is built from TRBV10-3 and TRBJ1-2; 10 positions match TRBD1. Germline V gene data show CDR1 as ENHRY and CDR2 as SYGVKD. The CDR3 runs to 16 residues. Losses at the gene ends were 6 bases for V and 4 bases for J; bases not matched to a gene: 11. The CDR3 DNA reads TGTGCCATCAGGGGGGACAGGGGCAAGACGATCTATGGCTACACCTTC. It yields the protein CAIRGDRGKTIYGYTF.

This clone was detected many times. V is TRBV27 and J is TRBJ2-5; tentatively, D is TRBD1 (5 bases). The CDR3 runs to 15 residues. Germline V gives CDR1 MNHEY, CDR2 SMNVEV (reference sequence). V gave up 3 bases and J gave up 2 bases, with 13 bases separating them. CDR3 sequence reads: CASSFGVGQQETQYF. The CDR3 DNA reads as TGTGCCAGCAGTTTCGGAGTAGGACAACAAGAGACCCAGTACTTC.

This clone came up once. The chain uses TRBV25-1 and TRBJ2-1; no clear D gene. Per the germline V gene, CDR1 is MGHDK and CDR2 is SYGVNS. Between the trimmed V and J ends, which lost 7 bases and 4 bases, there was a span of 5 bases. The CDR3 is 11 amino acids. The CDR3 sequence: CASTGYNEQFF. The CDR3 DNA is TGTGCCAGCACCGGGTACAATGAGCAGTTCTTC. Using reference TRBV25-1 and TRBJ2-1 for the parts outside the CDR3, the full variable domain is EADIYQTPRYLVIGTGKKITLECSQTMGHDKMYWYQQDPGMELHLIHYSYGVNSTEKGDLSSESTVSRIRTEHFPLTLESARPSHTSQYLCASTGYNEQFFGPGTRLTVL.

V is TRBV23-1 and J is TRBJ2-2; 8 bases map to TRBD1. TRBV23-1 is marked as an open reading frame, function uncertain. The junction had 18 bases not matched to a gene; V was cut back by 0 bases and J by 0 bases. This CDR3 is 22 amino acids long. CDR3 protein: CASSQSRTGYSCSWTNTGELFF. In nucleotides, the CDR3 is TGCGCCAGCAGTCAATCTAGGACAGGGTATTCCTGCTCTTGGACGAACACCGGGGAGCTGTTTTTT.

V and J are TRBV19 and TRBJ1-4; D uncertain. CDR1 and CDR2 from the germline V gene are LNHDA and SQIVND (reference sequence). The CDR3 runs 13 residues. Trimming removed 5 bases at V and 8 bases at J, with 12 bases between. CDR3: CASSSSLGEKLFF. CDR3 in DNA: TGTGCCAGTAGTTCCTCATTGGGGGAAAAACTGTTTTTT.

The chain links TRBV28 to TRBJ1-1; D unclear. The V gene lost 3 bases and the J gene lost 0 bases, with 11 bases spanning the gap. CDR1 MDHEN and CDR2 SYDVKM come from the germline V gene. The CDR3 is 15 amino acids. CDR3 sequence reads: CASSFNPPMNTEAFF. The CDR3, as DNA: TGTGCCAGCAGTTTCAATCCACCAATGAACACTGAAGCTTTCTTT.

This chain links TRBV5-1 with TRBJ2-5, with 10 nucleotides matching TRBD2. Germline V gives CDR1 SGHRS, CDR2 YFSETQ. The V segment lost 2 bases and the J segment 6 bases; nucleotides outside the gene matches: 22. The length of the CDR3 is 20 residues. CDR3 loop: CASSLEFGGGAGGPLKTQYF. CDR3 bases: TGCGCCAGCAGCTTAGAGTTTGGCGGAGGAGCGGGAGGGCCCTTAAAGACCCAGTACTTC.

In regard to this clone: A clone one base away is much larger, so this may be a read error. V usage is TRBV2 and J usage is TRBJ2-5; no firm D call. The end of the DNA is better explained by TRBJ2-7, so the J call may be wrong. This CDR3 is built from 11 residues. Germline CDR1 and CDR2: SNHLY and FYNNEI. Here the CDR3 DNA reads TGTGCCAGCAGTCTAGTCTACGAGCAGTACTTC. This encodes CASSLVYEQYF.

This chain uses TRBV28 with TRBJ2-3; possible D gene TRBD1, 6 bases. Per germline, CDR1 MDHEN and CDR2 SYDVKM. Trimming pared 2 bases from V and 4 bases from J, leaving 13 bases between. This CDR3 is built from 15 residues. CDR3 nucleotide sequence: TGTGCCAGCAGTTTAGTGGGCCAGGGGTCAGATACGCAGTATTTT. Amino acids: CASSLVGQGSDTQYF. Together with reference TRBV28 and TRBJ2-3, the CDR3 gives the full variable domain: DVKVTQSSRYLVKRTGEKVFLECVQDMDHENMFWYRQDPGLGLRLIYFSYDVKMKEKGDIPEGYSVSREKKERFSLILESASTNQTSMYLCASSLVGQGSDTQYFGPGTRLTVL.